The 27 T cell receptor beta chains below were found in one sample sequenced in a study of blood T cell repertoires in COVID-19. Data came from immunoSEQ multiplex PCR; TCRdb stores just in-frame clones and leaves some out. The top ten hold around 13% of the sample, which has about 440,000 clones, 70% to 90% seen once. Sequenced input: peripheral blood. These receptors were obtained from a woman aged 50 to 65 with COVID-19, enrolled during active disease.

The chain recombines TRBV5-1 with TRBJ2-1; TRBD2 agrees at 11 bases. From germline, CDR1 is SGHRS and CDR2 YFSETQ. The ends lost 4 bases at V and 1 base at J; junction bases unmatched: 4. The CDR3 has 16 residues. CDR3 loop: CASSPRLAGSYNEQFF. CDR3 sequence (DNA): TGCGCCAGCAGCCCGCGACTAGCGGGGTCCTACAATGAGCAGTTCTTC.

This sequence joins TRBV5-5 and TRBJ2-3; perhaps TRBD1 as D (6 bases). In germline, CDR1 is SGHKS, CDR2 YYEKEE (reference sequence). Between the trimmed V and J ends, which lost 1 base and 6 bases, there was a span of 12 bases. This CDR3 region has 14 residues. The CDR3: CASSLLQGTDTQYF. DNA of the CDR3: TGTGCCAGCAGCTTGCTGCAGGGGACGGATACGCAGTATTTT.

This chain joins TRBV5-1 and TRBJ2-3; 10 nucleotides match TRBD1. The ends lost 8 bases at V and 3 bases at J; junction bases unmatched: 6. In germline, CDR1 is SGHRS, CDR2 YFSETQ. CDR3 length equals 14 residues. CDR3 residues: CASTGQGGTDTQYF. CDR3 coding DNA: TGCGCCAGTACAGGACAGGGGGGGACAGATACGCAGTATTTT.

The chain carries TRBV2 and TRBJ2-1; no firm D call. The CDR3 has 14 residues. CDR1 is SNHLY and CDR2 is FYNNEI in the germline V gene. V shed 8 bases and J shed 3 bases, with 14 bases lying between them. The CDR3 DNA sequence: TGTGCCAGCTCACCTCCCCTAAACTACAATGAGCAGTTCTTC. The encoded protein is CASSPPLNYNEQFF.

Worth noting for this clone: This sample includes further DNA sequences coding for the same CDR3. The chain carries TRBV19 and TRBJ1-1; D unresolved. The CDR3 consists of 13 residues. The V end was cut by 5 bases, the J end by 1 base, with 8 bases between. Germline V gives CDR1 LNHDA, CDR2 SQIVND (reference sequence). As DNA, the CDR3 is TGTGCCAGTAGTTCGACTGGGAACACTGAAGCTTTCTTT. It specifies CASSSTGNTEAFF.

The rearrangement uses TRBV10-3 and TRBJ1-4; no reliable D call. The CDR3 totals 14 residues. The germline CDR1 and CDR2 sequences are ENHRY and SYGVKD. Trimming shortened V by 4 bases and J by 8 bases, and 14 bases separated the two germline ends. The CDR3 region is CAISVGKIGEKLFF. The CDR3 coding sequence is TGTGCCATCAGTGTTGGAAAAATCGGGGAAAAACTGTTTTTT.

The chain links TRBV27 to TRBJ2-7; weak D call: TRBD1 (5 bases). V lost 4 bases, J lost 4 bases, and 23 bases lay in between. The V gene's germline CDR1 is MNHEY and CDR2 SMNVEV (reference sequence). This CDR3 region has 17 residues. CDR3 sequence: CASSSTLLQGMMYEQYF. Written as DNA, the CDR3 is TGTGCCAGCAGTTCAACCTTGCTTCAGGGAATGATGTACGAGCAGTACTTC.

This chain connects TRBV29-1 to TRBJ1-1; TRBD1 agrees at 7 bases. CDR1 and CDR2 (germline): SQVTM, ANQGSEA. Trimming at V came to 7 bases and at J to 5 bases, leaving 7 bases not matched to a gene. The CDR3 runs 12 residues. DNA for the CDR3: TGCAGCGGAAACAGGGGTCTAACTGAAGCTTTCTTT. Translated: CSGNRGLTEAFF. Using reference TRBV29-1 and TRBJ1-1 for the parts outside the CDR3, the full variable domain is SAVISQKPSRDICQRGTSLTIQCQVDSQVTMMFWYRQQPGQSLTLIATANQGSEATYESGFVIDKFPISRPNLTFSTLTVSNMSPEDSSIYLCSGNRGLTEAFFGQGTRLTVV.

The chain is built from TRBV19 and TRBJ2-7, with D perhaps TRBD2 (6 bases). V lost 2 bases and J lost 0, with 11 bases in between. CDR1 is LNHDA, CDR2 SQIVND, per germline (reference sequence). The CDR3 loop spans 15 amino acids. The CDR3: CASSISEGRSYEQYF. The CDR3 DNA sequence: TGTGCCAGTAGTATATCGGAGGGGCGCTCCTACGAGCAGTACTTC.

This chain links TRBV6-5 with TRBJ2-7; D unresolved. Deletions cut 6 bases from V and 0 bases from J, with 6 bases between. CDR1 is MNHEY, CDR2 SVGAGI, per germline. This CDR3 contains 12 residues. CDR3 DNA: TGTGCCAGCAGGGAGAGCTCCTACGAGCAGTACTTC. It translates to CASRESSYEQYF.

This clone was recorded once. CDR3 sequence reads: CASSIGTSGGATYNEQFF. The CDR3 DNA is TGTGCCAGTAGTATCGGGACTAGCGGGGGGGCCACCTACAATGAGCAGTTCTTC. This chain connects TRBV19 to TRBJ2-1, with 16 bases matching TRBD2. CDR1 and CDR2 from the germline V gene are LNHDA and SQIVND (reference sequence). Trimming took 3 bases from V and 2 from J; bases not matched to a gene: 4. The CDR3 loop spans 18 amino acids.

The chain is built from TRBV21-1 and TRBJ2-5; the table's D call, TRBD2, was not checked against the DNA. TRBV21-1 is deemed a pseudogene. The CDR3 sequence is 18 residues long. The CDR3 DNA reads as TGTGCCAGCAGCAAAAGCTACGAGACGGAGGCTTCGCGTGAGACCCAGTACTTC. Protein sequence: CASSKSYETEASRETQYF.

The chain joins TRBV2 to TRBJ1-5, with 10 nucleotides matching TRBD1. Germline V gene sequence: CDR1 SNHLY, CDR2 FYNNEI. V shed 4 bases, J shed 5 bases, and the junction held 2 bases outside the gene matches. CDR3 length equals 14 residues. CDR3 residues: CASSATGGHQPQHF. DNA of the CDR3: TGTGCCAGCAGTGCGACAGGGGGCCATCAGCCCCAGCATTTT.

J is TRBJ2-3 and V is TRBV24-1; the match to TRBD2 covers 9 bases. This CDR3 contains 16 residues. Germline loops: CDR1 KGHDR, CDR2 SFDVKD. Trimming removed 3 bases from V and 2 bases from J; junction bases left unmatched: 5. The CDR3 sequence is CATSDPGGGATDTQYF. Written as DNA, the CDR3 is TGTGCCACCAGTGATCCTGGCGGGGGGGCCACAGATACGCAGTATTTT.

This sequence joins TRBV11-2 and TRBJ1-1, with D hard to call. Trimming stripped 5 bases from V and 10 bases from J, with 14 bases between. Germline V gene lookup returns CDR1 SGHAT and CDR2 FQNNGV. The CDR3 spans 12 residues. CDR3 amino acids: CASSLRTSGAFF. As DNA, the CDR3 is TGTGCCAGCAGCCTACGGACTAGTGGAGCTTTCTTT.

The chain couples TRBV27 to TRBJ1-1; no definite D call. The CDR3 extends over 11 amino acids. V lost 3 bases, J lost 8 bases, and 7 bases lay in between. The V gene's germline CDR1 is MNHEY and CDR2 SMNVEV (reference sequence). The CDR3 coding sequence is TGTGCCAGCAGTTTCGGGGTAGAAGCTTTCTTT. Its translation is CASSFGVEAFF.

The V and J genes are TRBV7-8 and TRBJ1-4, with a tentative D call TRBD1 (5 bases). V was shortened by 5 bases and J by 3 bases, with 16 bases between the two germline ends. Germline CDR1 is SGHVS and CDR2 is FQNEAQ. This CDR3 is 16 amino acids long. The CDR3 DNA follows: TGTGCCAGCAGCCCCCATCCCAGGGATTCTAATGAAAAACTGTTTTTT. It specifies CASSPHPRDSNEKLFF.

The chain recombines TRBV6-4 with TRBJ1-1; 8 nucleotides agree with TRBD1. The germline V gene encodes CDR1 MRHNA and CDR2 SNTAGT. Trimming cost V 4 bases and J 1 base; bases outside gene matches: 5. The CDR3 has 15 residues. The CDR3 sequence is CASSVSGTGNTEAFF. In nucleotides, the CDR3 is TGTGCCAGCAGTGTCTCGGGGACAGGGAACACTGAAGCTTTCTTT.

CDR3: CASRGSSYNEQFF. In DNA, the CDR3 is TGTGCCAGCAGAGGGAGCTCCTACAATGAGCAGTTCTTC. The V gene is TRBV2, the J gene TRBJ2-1, with D perhaps TRBD2 (5 bases). CDR1 and CDR2 (germline): SNHLY, FYNNEI. The CDR3 length is 13 residues. V lost 6 bases, J lost 0 bases, and 6 bases lay in between. Full variable domain (rest looked up from reference TRBV2 and TRBJ2-1): EPEVTQTPSHQVTQMGQEVILRCVPISNHLYFYWYRQILGQKVEFLVSFYNNEISEKSEIFDDQFSVERPDGSNFTLKIRSTKLEDSAMYFCASRGSSYNEQFFGPGTRLTVL.

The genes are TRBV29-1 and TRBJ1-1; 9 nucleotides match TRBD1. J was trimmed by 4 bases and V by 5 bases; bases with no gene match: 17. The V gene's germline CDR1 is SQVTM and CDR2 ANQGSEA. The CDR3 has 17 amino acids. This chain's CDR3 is CSVKGGTGGFRGTEAFF. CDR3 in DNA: TGCAGCGTTAAAGGGGGAACAGGGGGCTTTAGAGGCACTGAAGCTTTCTTT.

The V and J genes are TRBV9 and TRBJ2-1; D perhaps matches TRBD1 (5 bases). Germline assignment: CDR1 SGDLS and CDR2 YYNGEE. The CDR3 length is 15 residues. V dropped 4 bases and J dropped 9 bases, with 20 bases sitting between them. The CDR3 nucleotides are TGTGCCAGCAGCTTCCCAGACAGTCTTCACGGTGAGCAGTTCTTC. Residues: CASSFPDSLHGEQFF.

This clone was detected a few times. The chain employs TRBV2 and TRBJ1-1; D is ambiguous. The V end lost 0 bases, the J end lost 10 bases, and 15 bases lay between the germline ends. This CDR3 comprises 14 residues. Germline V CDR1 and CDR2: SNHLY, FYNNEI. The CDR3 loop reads CASSEATTGVGAFF. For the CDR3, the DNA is TGTGCCAGCAGTGAAGCCACGACCGGGGTCGGAGCTTTCTTT. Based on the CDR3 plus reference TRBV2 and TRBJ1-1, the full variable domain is EPEVTQTPSHQVTQMGQEVILRCVPISNHLYFYWYRQILGQKVEFLVSFYNNEISEKSEIFDDQFSVERPDGSNFTLKIRSTKLEDSAMYFCASSEATTGVGAFFGQGTRLTVV.

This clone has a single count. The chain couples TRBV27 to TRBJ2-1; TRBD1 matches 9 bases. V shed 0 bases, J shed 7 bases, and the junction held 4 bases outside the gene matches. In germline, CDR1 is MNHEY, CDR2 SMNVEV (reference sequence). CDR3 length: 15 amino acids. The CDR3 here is CASSLSGQGLNEQFF. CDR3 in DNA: TGTGCCAGCAGTTTATCGGGACAGGGACTGAATGAGCAGTTCTTC.

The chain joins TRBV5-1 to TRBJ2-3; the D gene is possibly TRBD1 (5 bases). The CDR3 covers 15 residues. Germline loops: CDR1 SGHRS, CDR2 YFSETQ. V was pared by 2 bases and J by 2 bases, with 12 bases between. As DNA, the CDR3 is TGCGCCAGCAGCTTAGGACAACCTACCACAGATACGCAGTATTTT. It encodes CASSLGQPTTDTQYF.

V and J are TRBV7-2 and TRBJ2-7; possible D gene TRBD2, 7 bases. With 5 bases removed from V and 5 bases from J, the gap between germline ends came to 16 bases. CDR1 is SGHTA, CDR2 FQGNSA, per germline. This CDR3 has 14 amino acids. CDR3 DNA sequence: TGTGCCAGCAGCCCCGGGTCGGGGGGCCACGAGCAGTACTTC. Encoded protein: CASSPGSGGHEQYF.

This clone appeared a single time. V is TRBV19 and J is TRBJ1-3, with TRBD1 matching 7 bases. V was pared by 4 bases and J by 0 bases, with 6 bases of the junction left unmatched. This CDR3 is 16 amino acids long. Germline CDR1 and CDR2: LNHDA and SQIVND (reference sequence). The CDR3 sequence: CASSTRRDSSGNTIYF. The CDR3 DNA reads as TGTGCCAGTAGTACCCGGAGGGACAGCTCTGGAAACACCATATATTTT.

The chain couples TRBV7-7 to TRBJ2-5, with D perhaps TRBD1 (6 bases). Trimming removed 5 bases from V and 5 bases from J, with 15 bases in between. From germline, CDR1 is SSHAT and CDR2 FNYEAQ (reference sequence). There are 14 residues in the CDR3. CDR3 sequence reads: CASSPDRRVETQYF. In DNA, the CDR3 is TGTGCCAGCAGCCCAGACAGGAGAGTGGAGACCCAGTACTTC.